One and the same sample provided the 15 T cell receptor beta chains below, sequenced in a study of T cells in Graves' hyperthyroidism and ophthalmopathy. Using RNA transcripts as the source, TCR beta CDR3 regions were amplified. TCR CDR3 underwent first-round RT-PCR with the HTBI primer set. TCRdb processed the multiplex PCR reads anew with MiXCR; each CDR3 protein has one entry. The table shows around 690,000 distinct CDR3 sequences, with 15% to 20% occurring only once. Material for sequencing was blood. Source of these receptors: a man aged 50-59 years with Graves' hyperthyroidism.

This clonotype was seen repeatedly, ten times or more. The chain carries TRBV7-9 and TRBJ2-1; TRBD1 is a possible D gene (6 bases). The germline gives CDR1 SEHNR, CDR2 FQNEAQ (reference sequence). CDR3 length equals 15 residues. Trimming stripped 5 bases from V and 1 base from J, with 12 bases between. The CDR3 DNA sequence: TGTGCCAGCAGCCTCGGGACACCTTCCTACAATGAGCAGTTCTTC. This encodes CASSLGTPSYNEQFF.

The rearrangement uses TRBV6-5 and TRBJ1-2, with 8 bases that match TRBD1. From germline, CDR1 is MNHEY and CDR2 SVGAGI. This CDR3 is built from 15 residues. Trimming removed 2 bases from V and 7 bases from J; junction bases left unmatched: 9. The CDR3 coding sequence is TGTGCCAGCAGTTACACGGGACAAGACAGGGGTGGCTACACCTTC. This gives the protein CASSYTGQDRGGYTF.

This clonotype turned up a few times. The chain combines TRBV28 with TRBJ1-1, with 10 nucleotides matching TRBD1. The CDR3 is 15 residues long. Germline CDR1 MDHEN, CDR2 SYDVKM. Trimming at V came to 5 bases and at J to 3 bases, leaving 6 bases not matched to a gene. The CDR3 sequence is CASSPPGTGDTEAFF. CDR3 DNA: TGTGCCAGCAGTCCGCCTGGGACAGGGGACACTGAAGCTTTCTTT.

V and J are TRBV7-2 and TRBJ2-1; 9 bases align to TRBD1. This CDR3 region has 16 residues. The V gene's germline CDR1 is SGHTA and CDR2 FQGNSA. V shed 7 bases and J 7 bases; nucleotides not matched to a gene: 14. The CDR3 spells CASTRMAGQGSNEQFF. In DNA, the CDR3 is TGTGCCAGCACCCGCATGGCGGGACAGGGATCAAATGAGCAGTTCTTC.

There are many counts of this clonotype. The chain employs TRBV3-1 and TRBJ1-1; D is undetermined. Between the trimmed V and J ends, which lost 1 base and 1 base, there was a span of 10 bases. The CDR3 is made up of 15 amino acids. The germline gives CDR1 LGHDT, CDR2 YNNKEL (reference sequence). CDR3 bases: TGTGCCAGCAGCCAAGTTACTCGAGGGAACACTGAAGCTTTCTTT. Translating it yields CASSQVTRGNTEAFF.

The sample holds many counts of this clonotype. Here the CDR3 DNA reads TGTGCCAGCAGTGAAGGCATCCAAGAGACCCAGTACTTC. It translates to CASSEGIQETQYF. This chain joins TRBV2 and TRBJ2-5; D is undetermined. Trimming stripped 1 base from V and 1 base from J, with 4 bases between. The CDR3 contains 13 residues. Germline V gene lookup returns CDR1 SNHLY and CDR2 FYNNEI.

A few counts support this clonotype. The rearrangement uses TRBV20-1 and TRBJ1-2; a weak D match, TRBD1 (5 bases). V gave up 6 bases and J gave up 3 bases, with 8 bases separating them. Germline lookup yields CDR1 DFQATT and CDR2 SNEGSKA (reference sequence). The CDR3 is 11 amino acids. This chain's CDR3 is CSAETDYGYTF. In DNA, the CDR3 is TGCAGTGCCGAGACAGACTATGGCTACACCTTC.

At least ten counts were recorded for this clonotype. The rearrangement links TRBV28 to TRBJ2-1; 7 bases agree with TRBD2. V was clipped by 7 bases and J by 8 bases; unmatched bases: 20. The CDR3 has 17 amino acids. Germline CDR1 reads MDHEN; CDR2 reads SYDVKM. The CDR3 is CASTFEARRGGRDEQFF. CDR3 coding DNA: TGTGCCAGCACCTTTGAGGCCCGTCGAGGAGGGAGGGATGAGCAGTTCTTC.

The chain recombines TRBV12-3 or TRBV12-4 with TRBJ2-1, with 9 bases identical to TRBD2. The ends lost 5 bases at V and 2 bases at J; junction bases unmatched: 7. The CDR3 has 16 residues. The CDR3 region has the DNA TGTGCCAGCAGTCCCGGGGCTAGCGGGACCTACAATGAGCAGTTCTTC. Protein sequence: CASSPGASGTYNEQFF.

This clonotype has a count of ten or more. The chain carries TRBV6-1 and TRBJ2-7, with 7 bases identical to TRBD1. The V gene's germline CDR1 is MNHNS and CDR2 SASEGT. With 5 bases clipped from V and 4 bases from J, the junction kept 2 bases outside the gene matches. CDR3 length: 12 residues. DNA of the CDR3: TGTGCCAGCAGTAAGACAGGGTACGAGCAGTACTTC. Its protein is CASSKTGYEQYF.

This clonotype occurred a few times. The V and J genes are TRBV30 and TRBJ1-4; 7 bases line up with TRBD1. J lost 8 bases, V lost 0 bases, and 6 bases had no gene match. Germline values: CDR1 GTSNPN, CDR2 SVGIG (reference sequence). There are 14 residues in the CDR3. The CDR3 nucleotides are TGTGCCTGGAGTGTTGGAGGGACAGAGGAAAAACTGTTTTTT. Translation gives CAWSVGGTEEKLFF.

This clonotype was observed many times. The chain employs TRBV5-6 and TRBJ2-5; 8 bases map to TRBD2. In germline, CDR1 is SGHDT, CDR2 YYEEEE. J gave up 5 bases and V 0 bases, and 3 bases lay outside the gene matches. This CDR3 spans 14 amino acids. CDR3 in amino acids: CASSLATSDETQYF. In nucleotides, the CDR3 is TGTGCCAGCAGCTTGGCGACTAGCGATGAGACCCAGTACTTC.

This clonotype was counted a few times. This sequence joins TRBV5-1 and TRBJ2-2; D possibly corresponds to TRBD1 (5 bases). The CDR3 runs 15 residues. CDR1 and CDR2 (germline): SGHRS, YFSETQ. V was shortened by 5 bases and J by 7 bases, with 18 bases between the two germline ends. CDR3 loop: CASRQTASGDGELFF. In DNA form, the CDR3 reads TGCGCCAGCAGGCAGACAGCCTCGGGCGACGGGGAGCTGTTTTTT.

The table lists this clonotype with many counts. V and J are TRBV5-1 and TRBJ1-1, with D possibly matching TRBD1 (5 bases). The CDR3 runs 14 residues. V lost 4 bases to trimming and J lost 1 base, with 11 bases between them. Per germline, CDR1 SGHRS and CDR2 YFSETQ. This CDR3 reads CASSEQVTNTEAFF. CDR3 bases: TGCGCCAGCAGCGAACAGGTGACGAACACTGAAGCTTTCTTT.

This clonotype was observed many times. The gene calls are TRBV20-1 and TRBJ2-1, with a tentative D call TRBD2 (7 bases). Trimming removed 6 bases at V and 2 bases at J, with 14 bases between. From germline, CDR1 is DFQATT and CDR2 SNEGSKA (reference sequence). This CDR3 comprises 14 residues. This chain's CDR3 is CSAHAGAAYNEQFF. CDR3 DNA sequence: TGCAGTGCACATGCGGGGGCGGCCTACAATGAGCAGTTCTTC.